This T cell receptor (beta chain) emerged from a study of CD4 T cells in relation to SARS-CoV-2 and coronaviruses. On the study more broadly: TCR beta CDR3s were sequenced after approximately ten-day antigen culture of PBMCs. The restricting HLA molecule for shared crossreactive spike epitopes was mapped. Study findings and constraints: No donor gave both pre-pandemic and post-infection samples.

CD4+ T cells from unexposed donors were obtained before the COVID-19 pandemic (2011-2018). Isolation of CD4+ T cells took place after about 10 days in culture. Each well had about 2.1 million PBMCs in approximately 5% human AB serum with IL-2. The assay was immunoSEQ multiplex PCR, and TCRdb's table has in-frame clones only and misses some. The sample shows about 21,000 clones, under 85% of them seen only once. As regards this clone: Its antigen remains unknown.

V gave up 6 bases and J gave up 4 bases, with 16 bases separating them. There are 15 residues in the CDR3. The germline CDR1 and CDR2 sequences are KGHSH and LQKENI. The sequence came from a human donor in good health. Sequencing was carried out using CD4+ T cells from PBMCs, cultured in vitro. The V gene is TRBV18, the J gene TRBJ2-1; perhaps D is TRBD1 or TRBD2 (5 bases each). This CDR3 reads CASSPPGTDYNEQFF. The CDR3 DNA sequence: TGTGCCAGCTCCCCCCCCGGGACCGATTACAATGAGCAGTTCTTC.